This T cell receptor beta chain was captured by sequencing in a study of T cells in women clearing cervical HPV infection. This table comes from immunoSEQ multiplex PCR, and its TCRdb copy is limited to in-frame clones, with some not included. The ten top clones account for approximately 34%, within a sample of 46,000 or so clones. In the case of this clone: The read falls 3 residues short of the CDR3 end, and the missing part is taken from the germline J gene.

The CDR3 totals 14 residues. Looked up from germline, CDR1 is SGHKS and CDR2 is YYEKEE (reference sequence). The material sequenced was blood buffy coat. V usage is TRBV5-5 and J usage is TRBJ1-1, with a possible D match to TRBD1 (6 bases). This TCR was sampled from a woman aged 18 to 75 with a cervical HPV16 infection that either progressed to CIN3+ or cleared (not recorded which). Partial CDR3 DNA: TGTGCCAGCAGCTTGGTAGGGCAGGGGAGAGAA. Protein product: CASSLVGQGRE. In full, the CDR3 is CASSLVGQGREAFF.